The 9 T cell receptor beta chains below were found in one sample sequenced in a study of CD8+ T cells in alopecia areata. Following RNA extraction, reverse transcription yielded cDNA that acted as the sequencing template. TCRdb's copy holds only in-frame clones and misses some; the assay was immunoSEQ multiplex PCR. The data show some 200,000 clones, 58% seen once. Noted treatment: oral pan-JAK inhibitor, 5-10 mg twice daily. Sequenced material: CD4+ T cells sorted from blood, taken at week 24, from a patient treated with tofacitinib. These receptors originate from a human donor with alopecia areata.

Remarks on this clone: Other DNA sequences from this sample encode an identical CDR3 as well. The V call is TRBV7-2, the J call TRBJ2-7, with no clear D. In germline, CDR1 is SGHTA, CDR2 FQGNSA. V gave up 3 bases and J gave up 4 bases, with 7 bases separating them. The CDR3 is 12 amino acids. The CDR3 DNA is TGTGCCAGCAGCTTCCCACCTTACGAGCAGTACTTC. Translated, it gives CASSFPPYEQYF.

The V gene is TRBV29-1, the J gene TRBJ2-1, with 13 positions matching TRBD2. Per the germline V gene, CDR1 is SQVTM and CDR2 is ANQGSEA. The CDR3 spans 14 residues. With V trimmed by 6 bases and J by 8 bases, 7 bases remained unmatched. In nucleotides, the CDR3 is TGCAGCGTCGTGACTAGCGGGGGGTTAGATGAGCAGTTCTTC. Its translation: CSVVTSGGLDEQFF.

The chain couples TRBV27 to TRBJ1-4; D is undetermined. The germline gives CDR1 MNHEY, CDR2 SMNVEV (reference sequence). This CDR3 has 13 amino acids. V was shortened by 2 bases and J by 7 bases, with 8 bases between the two germline ends. The CDR3 sequence: CASSLRGSEKLFF. The CDR3 DNA reads as TGTGCCAGCAGTTTAAGAGGTTCTGAAAAACTGTTTTTT.

This clone was counted between two and nine times. V and J are TRBV9 and TRBJ2-5; D might be TRBD2 (6 bases). Looked up from germline, CDR1 is SGDLS and CDR2 is YYNGEE. The V end lost 0 bases, the J end lost 5 bases, and 17 bases lay between the germline ends. The CDR3 covers 16 residues. The CDR3 region has the DNA TGTGCCAGCAGCGTAGGGGCAGGTGGGAGGTCGGAGACCCAGTACTTC. This gives the protein CASSVGAGGRSETQYF. Filled out from reference TRBV9 and TRBJ2-5, the complete variable domain reads DSGVTQTPKHLITATGQRVTLRCSPRSGDLSVYWYQQSLDQGLQFLIQYYNGEERAKGNILERFSAQQFPDLHSELNLSSLELGDSALYFCASSVGAGGRSETQYFGPGTRLLVL.

The V call is TRBV5-4, the J call TRBJ2-1; either TRBD1 or TRBD2 may fit D (5 bases each). Germline-derived CDR1 and CDR2 are SGHNT and YYREEE (reference sequence). Trimming removed 2 bases at V and 4 bases at J, with 13 bases between. The CDR3 has 15 amino acids. CDR3 sequence reads: CASSFTMGVYNEQFF. Here the CDR3 DNA reads TGTGCCAGCAGCTTCACAATGGGGGTGTACAATGAGCAGTTCTTC.

About this clone: One end of the junction is discordant with germline, which a read error may explain. This chain's CDR3 is CASSLAGDNSGYTF. DNA of the CDR3: TGCGCCAGCAGCTTGGCAGGAGACAACTCTGGCTACACCTTC. The chain carries TRBV5-1 and TRBJ1-2; D gene ambiguous. Germline values: CDR1 SGHRS, CDR2 YFSETQ. The CDR3 runs 14 residues.

V and J are TRBV10-3 and TRBJ2-3; D uncertain. The germline V gene encodes CDR1 ENHRY and CDR2 SYGVKD. Deletions cut 0 bases from V and 4 bases from J, with 5 bases between. The length of the CDR3 is 13 residues. Here the CDR3 reads CAISESTADTQYF. CDR3 sequence (DNA): TGTGCCATCAGTGAGTCGACCGCAGATACGCAGTATTTT.

The chain links TRBV18 to TRBJ2-2; no clear D. Between the trimmed V and J ends, which lost 0 bases and 4 bases, there was a span of 18 bases. CDR1 is KGHSH, CDR2 LQKENI, per germline. This CDR3 region has 18 residues. CDR3 sequence: CASSPPSTIRVGTGELFF. The CDR3 DNA is TGTGCCAGCTCACCACCATCGACCATTCGGGTTGGCACCGGGGAGCTGTTTTTT.

This clone appeared once. The chain joins TRBV30 to TRBJ1-2, with 8 bases fitting TRBD1. V lost 2 bases and J lost 8; bases outside the gene matches: 7. Germline CDR1 is GTSNPN and CDR2 is SVGIG (reference sequence). CDR3 size: 13 residues. CDR3 sequence reads: CAWSQGQGTGYTF. Here the CDR3 DNA reads TGTGCCTGGAGTCAAGGACAGGGAACGGGCTACACCTTC. Full variable domain (rest looked up from reference TRBV30 and TRBJ1-2): SQTIHQWPATLVQPVGSPLSLECTVEGTSNPNLYWYRQAAGRGLQLLFYSVGIGQISSEVPQNLSASRPQDRQFILSSKKLLLSDSGFYLCAWSQGQGTGYTFGSGTRLTVV.